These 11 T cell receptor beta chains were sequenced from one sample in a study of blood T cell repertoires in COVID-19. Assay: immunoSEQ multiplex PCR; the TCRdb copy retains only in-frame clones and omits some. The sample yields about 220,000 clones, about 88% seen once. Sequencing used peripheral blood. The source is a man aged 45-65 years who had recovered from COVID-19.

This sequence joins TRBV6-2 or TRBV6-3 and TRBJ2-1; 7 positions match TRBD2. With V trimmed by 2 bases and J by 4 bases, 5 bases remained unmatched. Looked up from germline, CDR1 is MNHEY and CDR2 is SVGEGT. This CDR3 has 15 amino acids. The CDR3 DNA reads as TGTGCCAGCAGTTACCTGGCTAGCGGATACAATGAGCAGTTCTTC. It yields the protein CASSYLASGYNEQFF.

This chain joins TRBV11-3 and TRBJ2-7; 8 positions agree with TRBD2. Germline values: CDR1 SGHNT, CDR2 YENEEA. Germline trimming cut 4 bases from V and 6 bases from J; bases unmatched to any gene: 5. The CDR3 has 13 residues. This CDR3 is CASSSGLASEQYF. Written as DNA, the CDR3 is TGTGCCAGCAGCTCCGGACTAGCTTCCGAGCAGTACTTC.

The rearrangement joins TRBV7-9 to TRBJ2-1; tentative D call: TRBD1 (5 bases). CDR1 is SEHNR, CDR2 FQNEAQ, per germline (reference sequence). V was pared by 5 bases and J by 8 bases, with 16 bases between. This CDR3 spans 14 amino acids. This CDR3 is CASSPHPRVHEQFF. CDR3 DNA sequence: TGTGCCAGCAGCCCCCACCCCAGGGTCCATGAGCAGTTCTTC.

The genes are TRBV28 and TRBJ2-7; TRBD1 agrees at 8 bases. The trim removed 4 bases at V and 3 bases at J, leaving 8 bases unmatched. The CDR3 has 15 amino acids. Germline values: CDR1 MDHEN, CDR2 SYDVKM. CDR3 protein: CASSSLGQENYEQYF. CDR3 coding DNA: TGTGCCAGCAGTTCCCTGGGACAGGAGAACTACGAGCAGTACTTC.

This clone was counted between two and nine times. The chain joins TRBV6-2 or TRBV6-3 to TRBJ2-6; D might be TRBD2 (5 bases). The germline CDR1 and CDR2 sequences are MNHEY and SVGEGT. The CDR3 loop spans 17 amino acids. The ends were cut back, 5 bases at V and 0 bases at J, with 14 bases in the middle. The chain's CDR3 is CASSPYDGDSGANVLTF. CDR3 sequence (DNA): TGTGCCAGCAGTCCCTATGACGGGGACTCTGGGGCCAACGTCCTGACTTTC.

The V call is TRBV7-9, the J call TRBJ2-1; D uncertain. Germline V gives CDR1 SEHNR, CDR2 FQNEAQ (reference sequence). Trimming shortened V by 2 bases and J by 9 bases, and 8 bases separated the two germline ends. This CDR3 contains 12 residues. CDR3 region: CASSLNGFEQFF. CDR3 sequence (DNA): TGTGCCAGCAGCTTAAACGGGTTTGAGCAGTTCTTC. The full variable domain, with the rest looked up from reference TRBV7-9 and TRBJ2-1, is DTGVSQNPRHKITKRGQNVTFRCDPISEHNRLYWYRQTLGQGPEFLTYFQNEAQLEKSRLLSDRFSAERPKGSFSTLEIQRTEQGDSAMYLCASSLNGFEQFFGPGTRLTVL.

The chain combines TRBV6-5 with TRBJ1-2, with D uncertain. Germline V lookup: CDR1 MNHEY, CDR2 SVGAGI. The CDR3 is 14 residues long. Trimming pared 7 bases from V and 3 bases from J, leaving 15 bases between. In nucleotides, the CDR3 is TGTGCCAGCACCCTACGGACTGACCACTATGGCTACACCTTC. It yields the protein CASTLRTDHYGYTF.

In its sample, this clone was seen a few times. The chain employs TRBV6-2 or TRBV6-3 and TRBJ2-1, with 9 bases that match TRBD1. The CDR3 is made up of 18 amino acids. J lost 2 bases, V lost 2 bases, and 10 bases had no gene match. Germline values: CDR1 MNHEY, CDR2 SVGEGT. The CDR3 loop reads CASSYRPGTGIAYNEQFF. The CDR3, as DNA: TGTGCCAGCAGTTACCGTCCCGGGACAGGGATTGCCTACAATGAGCAGTTCTTC.

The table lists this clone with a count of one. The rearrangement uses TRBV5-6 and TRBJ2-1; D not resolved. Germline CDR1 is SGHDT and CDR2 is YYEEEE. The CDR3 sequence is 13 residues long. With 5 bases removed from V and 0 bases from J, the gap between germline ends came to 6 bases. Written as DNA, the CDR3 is TGTGCCAGCAGACGGAGCTCCTACAATGAGCAGTTCTTC. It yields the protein CASRRSSYNEQFF.

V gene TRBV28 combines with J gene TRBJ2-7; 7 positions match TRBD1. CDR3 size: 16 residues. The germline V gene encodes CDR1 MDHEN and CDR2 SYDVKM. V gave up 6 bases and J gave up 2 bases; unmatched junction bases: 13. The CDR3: CASRGTSTGKTYEQYF. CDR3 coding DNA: TGTGCCAGCAGGGGGACATCGACAGGGAAGACCTACGAGCAGTACTTC.

DNA for the CDR3: TGTGCCAGCAGCCAAGAGCGGGGCCCCCACGAGCAGTACTTC. This codes for CASSQERGPHEQYF. This chain connects TRBV14 to TRBJ2-7, with D possibly matching TRBD2 (6 bases). The CDR3 is made up of 14 amino acids. Germline-derived CDR1 and CDR2 are SGHDN and FVKESK. Trimming shortened V by 0 bases and J by 5 bases, and 11 bases separated the two germline ends.